The rows below give T cell receptor beta chains drawn from one sample of a study of shared clonotypes between healthy human individuals. Some clones are missing from TCRdb's copy, which holds only in-frame ones; the method was immunoSEQ multiplex PCR. The sample includes about 1.1 million clones, around 78% seen only once; the top ten take around 0.61%. Sequencing was performed on memory CD4+ T cells from PBMCs. These receptors were obtained from a young man in good health. Some clones in this sample may be carry-over from other donors' samples. The CDR3 runs from the conserved cysteine through the conserved F or W. The D gene is left open where the match is weak. The listing skips clone size in some rows; elsewhere it reads once, few, many or a size class.

v_call	clone_size	j_call	d_call	cdr3_nt	cdr3_aa
TRBV6-5	once	TRBJ1-2	TRBD1	TGTGCCAGCAGTTACCCGACGGGACAGGGGAACTATGGCTACACCTTC	CASSYPTGQGNYGYTF
TRBV7-3	-	TRBJ2-1	-	TGTGCCAGCAGCTTTTCAACGCACAATGAGCAGTTCTTC	CASSFSTHNEQFF
TRBV6-7	-	TRBJ2-7	TRBD2	TGTGCCAGCAGCCTTGCGAGCGGGAGAGGGGCCTACGAGCAGTACTTC	CASSLASGRGAYEQYF
TRBV7-9	-	TRBJ2-5	TRBD2	TGTGCCAGCAGCTCGAACCTAGGGACTAGCGAGACCCAGTACTTC	CASSSNLGTSETQYF
TRBV6-4	many	TRBJ1-3	-	TGTGCCAGCCTGGACTCTGGAAACACCATATATTTT	CASLDSGNTIYF
TRBV5-1	-	TRBJ1-4	TRBD1	TGCGCCAGCAGCGGGGGACAGGGGTCAACTAATGAAAAACTGTTTTTT	CASSGGQGSTNEKLFF
TRBV5-4	-	TRBJ1-1	-	TGTGCCAGCAGCTTTGGTGGGGTTGGGATGAACACTGAAGCTTTCTTT	CASSFGGVGMNTEAFF
TRBV18	-	TRBJ2-7	TRBD1	TGTGCCAGCTCACCACTCGGGACAGAGTTAGGCCGGGGAAAGTACTTC	CASSPLGTELGRGKYF
TRBV29-1	-	TRBJ1-2	-	TGCAGCGTTGCCTGGGGCGCGGGCTCTGGCTATGGCTACACCTTC	CSVAWGAGSGYGYTF
TRBV5-1	-	TRBJ2-7	TRBD1	TGCGCCAGCAGCTTGGGGGACAGCCGACTCGAGCAGTACTTC	CASSLGDSRLEQYF
TRBV5-4	-	TRBJ1-4	TRBD1	TGTGCCAGCAGCTTGAGGGGGCCATTCGAAAAACTGTTTTTT	CASSLRGPFEKLFF
TRBV5-1	-	TRBJ2-6	-	TGCGCCAGCACCCCGTTTTTCTCTGGGGCCAACGTCCTGACTTTC	CASTPFFSGANVLTF
TRBV15	few	TRBJ2-1	-	TGTGCCACCAGCCCAAGGGGGGGTGAGCAGTTCTTC	CATSPRGGEQFF
TRBV27	-	TRBJ2-3	-	TGTGCCAGCAGTTTAGGGCCATCTAGCACAGATACGCAGTATTTT	CASSLGPSSTDTQYF
TRBV4-2	-	TRBJ2-2	TRBD2	TGTGCCAGCAGCCATTTGATCGGCGCGCTAGCGGGAGTGGGGACCGGGGAGCTGTTTTTT	CASSHLIGALAGVGTGELFF
TRBV15	-	TRBJ1-2	-	TGTGCCACCAGCAGAGATCGCCCGGGCGGCTATGGCTACACCTTC	CATSRDRPGGYGYTF
TRBV10-3	-	TRBJ1-1	-	TGTGCCATCAGTGGTTCGGCCGGGAGGGGAACTGAAGCTTTCTTT	CAISGSAGRGTEAFF